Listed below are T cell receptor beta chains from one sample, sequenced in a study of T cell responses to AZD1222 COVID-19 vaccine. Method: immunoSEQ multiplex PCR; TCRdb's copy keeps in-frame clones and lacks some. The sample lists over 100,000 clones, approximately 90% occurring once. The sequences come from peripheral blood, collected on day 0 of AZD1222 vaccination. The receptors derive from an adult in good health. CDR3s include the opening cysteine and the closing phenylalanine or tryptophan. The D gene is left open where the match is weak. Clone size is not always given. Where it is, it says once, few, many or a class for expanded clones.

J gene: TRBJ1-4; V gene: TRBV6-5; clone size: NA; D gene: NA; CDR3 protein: CATHFGATNEKLFF; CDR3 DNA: TGTGCCACCCATTTTGGGGCAACTAATGAAAAACTGTTTTTT
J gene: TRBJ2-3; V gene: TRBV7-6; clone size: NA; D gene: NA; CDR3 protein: CASSLGDGDTDTQYF; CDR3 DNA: TGTGCCAGCAGCTTAGGCGACGGAGACACAGATACGCAGTATTTT
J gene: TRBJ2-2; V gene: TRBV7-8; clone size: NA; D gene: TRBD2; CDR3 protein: CASSLRPGLAGSGELFF; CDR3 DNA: TGTGCCAGCAGCCTAAGGCCGGGACTAGCGGGGTCTGGGGAGCTGTTTTTT
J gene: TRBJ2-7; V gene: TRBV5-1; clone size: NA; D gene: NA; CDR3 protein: CASSDEMDSYEQYF; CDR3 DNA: TGCGCCAGCAGCGATGAAATGGACAGCTACGAGCAGTACTTC
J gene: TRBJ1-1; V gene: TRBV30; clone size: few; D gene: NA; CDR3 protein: CACDRGWNTEAFF; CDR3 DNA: TGTGCCTGTGACCGGGGATGGAACACTGAAGCTTTCTTT
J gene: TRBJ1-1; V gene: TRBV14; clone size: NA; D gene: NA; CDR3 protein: CASSQVRGNTEAFF; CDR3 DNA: TGTGCCAGCAGCCAAGTCCGGGGGAACACTGAAGCTTTCTTT
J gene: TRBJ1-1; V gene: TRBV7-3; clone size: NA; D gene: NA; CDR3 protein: CASSLIGLGTEAFF; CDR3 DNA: TGTGCCAGCAGCTTAATAGGGTTAGGCACTGAAGCTTTCTTT
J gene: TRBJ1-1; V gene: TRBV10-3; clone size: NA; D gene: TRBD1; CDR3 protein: CAISGDRGRNTEAFF; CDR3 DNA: TGTGCCATCAGTGGTGACAGGGGGCGGAACACTGAAGCTTTCTTT
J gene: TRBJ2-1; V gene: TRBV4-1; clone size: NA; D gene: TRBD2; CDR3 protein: CASSQGSGGYNEQFF; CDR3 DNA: TGCGCCAGCAGCCAAGGAAGCGGGGGCTACAATGAGCAGTTCTTC
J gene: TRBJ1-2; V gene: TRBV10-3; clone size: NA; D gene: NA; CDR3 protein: CAISGGGGYTF; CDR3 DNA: TGTGCCATCAGTGGTGGGGGCGGCTACACCTTC
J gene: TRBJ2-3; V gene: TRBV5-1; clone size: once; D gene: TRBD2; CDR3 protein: CASNAGGTDTQYF; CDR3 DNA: TGCGCCAGCAACGCGGGGGGCACAGATACGCAGTATTTT
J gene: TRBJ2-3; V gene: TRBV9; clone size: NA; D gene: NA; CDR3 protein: CASSVETIDTQYF; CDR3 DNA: TGTGCCAGCAGCGTAGAGACTATAGATACGCAGTATTTT
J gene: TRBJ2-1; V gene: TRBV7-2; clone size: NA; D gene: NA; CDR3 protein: CASSLAFSSYNEQFF; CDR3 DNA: TGTGCCAGCAGCTTAGCATTCAGCTCCTACAATGAGCAGTTCTTC
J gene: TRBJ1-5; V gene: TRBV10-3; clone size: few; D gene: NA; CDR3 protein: CAISEMGTGQPQHF; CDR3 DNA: TGTGCCATCAGTGAGATGGGTACAGGGCAGCCCCAGCATTTT
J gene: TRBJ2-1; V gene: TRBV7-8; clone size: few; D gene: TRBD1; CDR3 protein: CASSQGAWDNEQFF; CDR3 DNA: TGTGCCAGCAGCCAGGGGGCGTGGGACAATGAGCAGTTCTTC
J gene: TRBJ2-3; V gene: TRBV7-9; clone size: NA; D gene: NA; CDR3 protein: CASSLGTPTDTQYF; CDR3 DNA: TGTGCCAGCAGCTTGGGGACACCAACAGATACGCAGTATTTT
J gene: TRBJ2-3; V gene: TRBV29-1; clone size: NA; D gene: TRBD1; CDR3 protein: CSVRQGSSTDTQYF; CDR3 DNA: TGCAGCGTACGACAGGGGTCTAGCACAGATACGCAGTATTTT
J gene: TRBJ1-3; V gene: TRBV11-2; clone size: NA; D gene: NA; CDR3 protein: CASGRSSGNTIYF; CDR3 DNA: TGTGCCAGCGGACGGAGCTCTGGAAACACCATATATTTT
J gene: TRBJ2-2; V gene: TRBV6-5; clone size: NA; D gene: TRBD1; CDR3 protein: CASRGTGDTGELFF; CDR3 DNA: TGTGCCAGCAGGGGGACAGGGGACACCGGGGAGCTGTTTTTT
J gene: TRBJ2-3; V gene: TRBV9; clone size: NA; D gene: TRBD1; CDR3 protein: CASSGDRGRTDTQYF; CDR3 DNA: TGTGCCAGCAGCGGGGACAGGGGTAGGACAGATACGCAGTATTTT
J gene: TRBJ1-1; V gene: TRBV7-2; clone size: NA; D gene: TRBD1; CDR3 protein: CASSLTRGLTEAFF; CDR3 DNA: TGTGCCAGCAGCTTAACCAGGGGGCTGACTGAAGCTTTCTTT
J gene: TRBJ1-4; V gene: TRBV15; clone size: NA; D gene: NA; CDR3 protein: CATSRDLGVEKLFF; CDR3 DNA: TGTGCCACCAGCAGAGATCTAGGGGTCGAAAAACTGTTTTTT
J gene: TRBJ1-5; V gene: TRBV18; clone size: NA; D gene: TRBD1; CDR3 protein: CASSPGTGASSNQPQHF; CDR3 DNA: TGTGCCAGCTCACCAGGGACAGGGGCCTCTAGCAATCAGCCCCAGCATTTT
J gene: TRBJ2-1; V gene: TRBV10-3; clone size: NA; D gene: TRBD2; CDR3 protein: CASTGTSGYNEQFF; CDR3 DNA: TGTGCCAGTACCGGGACTAGCGGGTACAATGAGCAGTTCTTC
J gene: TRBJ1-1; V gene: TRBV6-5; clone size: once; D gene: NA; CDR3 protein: CASSIETDENTEAFF; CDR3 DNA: TGTGCCAGCAGTATAGAGACAGATGAGAACACTGAAGCTTTCTTT
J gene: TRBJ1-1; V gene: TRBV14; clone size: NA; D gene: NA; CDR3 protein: CASSQALSMNTEAFF; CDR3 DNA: TGTGCCAGCAGCCAAGCTCTAAGTATGAACACTGAAGCTTTCTTT
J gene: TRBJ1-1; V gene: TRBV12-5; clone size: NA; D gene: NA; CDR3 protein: CASGFGILEAFF; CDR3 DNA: TGTGCTAGTGGTTTTGGCATCCTTGAAGCTTTCTTT
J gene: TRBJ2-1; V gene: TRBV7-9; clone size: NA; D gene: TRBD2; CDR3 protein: CASSLASGRGGTYNEQFF; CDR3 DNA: TGTGCCAGCAGCTTAGCCTCCGGGCGGGGGGGAACTTACAATGAGCAGTTCTTC
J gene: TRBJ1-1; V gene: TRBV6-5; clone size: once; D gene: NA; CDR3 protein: CASSWTRRVNTEAFF; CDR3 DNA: TGTGCCAGCAGTTGGACCCGTCGGGTGAACACTGAAGCTTTCTTT
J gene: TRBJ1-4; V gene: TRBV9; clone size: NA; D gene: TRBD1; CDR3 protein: CASSRQGTNEKLFF; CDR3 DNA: TGTGCCAGCAGCCGACAGGGTACTAATGAAAAACTGTTTTTT
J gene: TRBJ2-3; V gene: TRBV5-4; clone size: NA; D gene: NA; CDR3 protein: CASSLAGGGVTDTQYF; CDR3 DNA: TGTGCCAGCAGCTTGGCCGGCGGGGGCGTCACAGATACGCAGTATTTT
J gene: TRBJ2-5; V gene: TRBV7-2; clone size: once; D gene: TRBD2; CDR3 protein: CASSPRAGGLEETQYF; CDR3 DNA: TGTGCCAGCAGCCCCAGAGCGGGGGGGCTGGAAGAGACCCAGTACTTC
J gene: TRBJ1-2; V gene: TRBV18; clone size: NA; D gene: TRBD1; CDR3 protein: CASSPDRDGYTF; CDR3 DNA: TGTGCCAGCTCACCGGACAGGGATGGCTACACCTTC
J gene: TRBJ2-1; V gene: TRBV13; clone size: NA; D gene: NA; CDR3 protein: CASSSPPRQYNEQFF; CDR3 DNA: TGTGCCAGCAGCTCACCGCCTCGACAGTACAATGAGCAGTTCTTC
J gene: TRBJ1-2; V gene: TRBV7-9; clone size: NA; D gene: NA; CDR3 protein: CASSWGETNYGYTF; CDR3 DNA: TGTGCCAGCAGCTGGGGAGAGACTAACTATGGCTACACCTTC
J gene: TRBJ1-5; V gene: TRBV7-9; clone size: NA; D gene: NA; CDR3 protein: CASSLGSQPQHF; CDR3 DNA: TGTGCCAGCAGCTTAGGGTCTCAGCCCCAGCATTTT
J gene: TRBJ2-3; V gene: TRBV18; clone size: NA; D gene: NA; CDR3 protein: CASSLLGIQFTDTQYF; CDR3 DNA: TGTGCCAGCTCACTTCTGGGTATCCAGTTCACAGATACGCAGTATTTT
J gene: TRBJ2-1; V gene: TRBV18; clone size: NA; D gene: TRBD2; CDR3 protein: CASSPPGLAGGGYNEQFF; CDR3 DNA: TGTGCCAGCTCACCCCCGGGACTAGCGGGGGGCGGCTACAATGAGCAGTTCTTC
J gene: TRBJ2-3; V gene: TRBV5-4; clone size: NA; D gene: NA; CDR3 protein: CASSPNVLRTDTQYF; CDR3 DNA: TGTGCCAGCAGCCCTAATGTACTACGAACAGATACGCAGTATTTT
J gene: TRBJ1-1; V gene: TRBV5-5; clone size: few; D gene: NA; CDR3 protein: CASSLMSTEAFF; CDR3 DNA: TGTGCCAGCAGCTTGATGTCCACTGAAGCTTTCTTT
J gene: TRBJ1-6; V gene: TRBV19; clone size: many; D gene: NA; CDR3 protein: CASSMEALGYNSPLHF; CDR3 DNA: TGTGCCAGTAGTATGGAGGCACTGGGGTATAATTCACCCCTCCACTTT
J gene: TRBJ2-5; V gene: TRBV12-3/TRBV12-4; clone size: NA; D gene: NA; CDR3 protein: CASSLLETQYF; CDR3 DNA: TGTGCCAGCAGTTTATTGGAGACCCAGTACTTC
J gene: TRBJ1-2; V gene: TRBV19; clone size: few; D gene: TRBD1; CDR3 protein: CASSKDRLYGYTF; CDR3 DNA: TGTGCCAGTAGTAAGGACAGGCTCTATGGCTACACCTTC
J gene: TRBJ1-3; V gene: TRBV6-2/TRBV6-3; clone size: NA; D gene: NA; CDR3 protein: CASSSAFYSGNTIYF; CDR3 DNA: TGTGCCAGCAGTTCAGCGTTTTACTCTGGAAACACCATATATTTT
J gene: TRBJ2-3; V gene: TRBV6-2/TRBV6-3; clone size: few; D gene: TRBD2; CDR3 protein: CASSLGLAGGPTDTQYF; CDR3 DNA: TGTGCCAGCAGCCTGGGACTAGCGGGGGGACCCACAGATACGCAGTATTTT
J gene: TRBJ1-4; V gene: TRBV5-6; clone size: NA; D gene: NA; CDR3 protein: CASSDPRGNEKLFF; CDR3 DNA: TGTGCCAGCAGCGACCCGCGGGGTAATGAAAAACTGTTTTTT
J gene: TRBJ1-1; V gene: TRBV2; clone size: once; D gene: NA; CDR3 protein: CASSQGRGDTEAFF; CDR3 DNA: TGTGCCAGCAGTCAGGGACGGGGGGACACTGAAGCTTTCTTT
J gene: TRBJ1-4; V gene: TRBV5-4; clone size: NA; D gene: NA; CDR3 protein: CASSLHGDVGEKLFF; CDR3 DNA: TGTGCCAGCAGCCTGCACGGGGACGTAGGTGAAAAACTGTTTTTT
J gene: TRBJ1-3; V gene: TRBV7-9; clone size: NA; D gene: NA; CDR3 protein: CASRGAAGNTIYF; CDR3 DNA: TGTGCCAGCAGGGGAGCGGCGGGAAACACCATATATTTT
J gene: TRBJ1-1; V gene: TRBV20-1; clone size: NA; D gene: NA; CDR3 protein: CSASYGFLRGTEAFF; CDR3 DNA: TGCAGTGCTAGTTATGGGTTCTTGAGGGGGACTGAAGCTTTCTTT
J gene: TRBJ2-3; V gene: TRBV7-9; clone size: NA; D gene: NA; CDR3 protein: CASRGGDTQYF; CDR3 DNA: TGTGCCAGCAGGGGGGGAGATACGCAGTATTTT
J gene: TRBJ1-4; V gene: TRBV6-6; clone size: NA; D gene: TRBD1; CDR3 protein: CASSPPGQKNEKLFF; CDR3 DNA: TGTGCCAGCAGTCCACCGGGACAGAAGAATGAAAAACTGTTTTTT
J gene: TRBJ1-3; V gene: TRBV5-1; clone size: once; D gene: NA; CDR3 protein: CASSLASATGNTIYF; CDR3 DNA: TGCGCCAGCAGCTTGGCGTCAGCCACTGGAAACACCATATATTTT
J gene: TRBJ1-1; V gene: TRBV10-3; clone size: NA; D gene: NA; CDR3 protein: CAISKSTQVPAEAFF; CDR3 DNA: TGTGCCATCAGTAAGTCGACTCAGGTACCGGCTGAAGCTTTCTTT
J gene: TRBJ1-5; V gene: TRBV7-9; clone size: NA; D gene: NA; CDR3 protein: CASSPPGLSNQPQHF; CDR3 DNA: TGTGCCAGCAGCCCTCCAGGGCTTAGCAATCAGCCCCAGCATTTT
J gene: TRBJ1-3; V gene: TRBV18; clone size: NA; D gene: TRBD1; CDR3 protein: CASSPDRGTIYF; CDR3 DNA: TGTGCCAGCTCACCAGACAGGGGAACCATATATTTT
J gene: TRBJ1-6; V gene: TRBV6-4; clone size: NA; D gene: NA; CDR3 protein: CASSERGSPLHF; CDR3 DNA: TGTGCCAGCAGTGAAAGGGGTTCACCCCTCCACTTT
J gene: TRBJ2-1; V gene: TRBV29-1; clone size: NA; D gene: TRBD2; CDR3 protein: CSVGTSGPSRNNEQFF; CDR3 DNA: TGCAGCGTTGGGACTAGCGGACCTTCACGAAACAATGAGCAGTTCTTC
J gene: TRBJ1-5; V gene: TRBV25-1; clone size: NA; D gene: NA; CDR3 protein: CASSGGTGNQPQHF; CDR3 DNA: TGTGCCAGCAGTGGAGGGACGGGCAATCAGCCCCAGCATTTT
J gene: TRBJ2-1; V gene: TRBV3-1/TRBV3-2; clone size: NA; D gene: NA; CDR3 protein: CASSQDGPSDEQFF; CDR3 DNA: TGTGCCAGCAGCCAAGATGGGCCTAGCGATGAGCAGTTCTTC